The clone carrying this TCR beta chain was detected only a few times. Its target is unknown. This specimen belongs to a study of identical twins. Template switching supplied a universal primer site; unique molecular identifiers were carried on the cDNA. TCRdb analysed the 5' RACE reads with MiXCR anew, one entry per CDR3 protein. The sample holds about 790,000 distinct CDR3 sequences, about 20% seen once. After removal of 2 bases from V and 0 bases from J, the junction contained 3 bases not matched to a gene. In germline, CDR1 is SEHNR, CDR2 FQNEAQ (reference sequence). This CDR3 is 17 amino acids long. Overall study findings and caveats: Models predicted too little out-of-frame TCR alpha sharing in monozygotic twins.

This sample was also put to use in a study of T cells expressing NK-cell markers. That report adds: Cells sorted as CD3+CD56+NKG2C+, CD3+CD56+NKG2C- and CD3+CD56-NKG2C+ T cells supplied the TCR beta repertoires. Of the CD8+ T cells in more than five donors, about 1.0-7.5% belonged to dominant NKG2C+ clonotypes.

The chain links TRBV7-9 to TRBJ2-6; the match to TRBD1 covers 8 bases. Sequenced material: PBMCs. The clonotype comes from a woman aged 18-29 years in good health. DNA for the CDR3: TGTGCCAGCAGCTTAACGACAGGGGCCTCTGGGGCCAACGTCCTGACTTTC. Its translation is CASSLTTGASGANVLTF.